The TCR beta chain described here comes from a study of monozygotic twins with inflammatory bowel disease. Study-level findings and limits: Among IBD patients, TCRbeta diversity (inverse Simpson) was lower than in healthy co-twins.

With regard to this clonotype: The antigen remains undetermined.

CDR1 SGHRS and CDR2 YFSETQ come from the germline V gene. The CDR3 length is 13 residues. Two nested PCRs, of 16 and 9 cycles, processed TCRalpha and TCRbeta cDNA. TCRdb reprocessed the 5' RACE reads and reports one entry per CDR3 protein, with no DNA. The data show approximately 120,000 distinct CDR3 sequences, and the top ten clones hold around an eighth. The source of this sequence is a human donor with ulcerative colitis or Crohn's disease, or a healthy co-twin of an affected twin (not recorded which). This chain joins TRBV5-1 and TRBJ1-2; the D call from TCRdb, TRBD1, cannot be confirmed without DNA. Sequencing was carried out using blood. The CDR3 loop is CASSPPGPKKNHF.